One and the same sample provided the 3 T cell receptor beta chains below, sequenced in a study of blood T cells in healthy people across ages. A second PCR, run for 7 to 11 cycles, used a sample-barcoded 5' primer plus a J-beta primer mix. TCRdb called the 5' RACE reads again in MiXCR, with one record for every CDR3 protein. This table has 600,000 to 1,000,000 distinct CDR3 sequences, roughly 25% appearing once. The data also belong to a second study, concerning T cells of mothers and their children.

The specimen sequenced was blood. These receptors were obtained from a boy aged 5-17 years in good health.

The chain joins TRBV7-2 to TRBJ1-2, with 8 nucleotides matching TRBD1. J gave up 6 bases and V 1 base, and 7 bases lay outside the gene matches. Germline V gene sequence: CDR1 SGHTA, CDR2 FQGNSA. This CDR3 region has 15 residues. The CDR3 spells CASSLDPGGLDGYTF. The CDR3 coding sequence is TGTGCCAGCAGCTTAGACCCAGGGGGCTTAGATGGCTACACCTTC.

Points on this clonotype: It is likely a read error: a sequence one base away is far more abundant. The genes are TRBV7-9 and TRBJ2-5; D could derive from TRBD1 or TRBD2 (6 bases each). The CDR3 runs 13 residues. The germline CDR1 and CDR2 sequences are SEHNR and FQNEAQ (reference sequence). The CDR3 reads CVSSLGGQETQYF. In DNA, the CDR3 is TGTGTCAGCAGCTTAGGGGGGCAAGAGACCCAGTACTTC.

The chain combines TRBV19 with TRBJ2-7; D uncertain. Trimming cost V 3 bases and J 0 bases, with 12 bases left between them. CDR3 length equals 15 residues. From germline, CDR1 is LNHDA and CDR2 SQIVND (reference sequence). CDR3 loop: CASSIGPASSYEQYF. CDR3 coding DNA: TGTGCCAGTAGTATTGGTCCGGCGAGCTCCTACGAGCAGTACTTC.